The count of the clone carrying this TCR beta chain is one. These data are taken from a study of blood T cell repertoires in COVID-19. The junction had 4 bases not matched to a gene; V was cut back by 2 bases and J by 6 bases. The CDR3 contains 16 residues. Germline V gives CDR1 LGHDT, CDR2 YNNKEL (reference sequence). Sequenced by immunoSEQ multiplex PCR; TCRdb stores in-frame clones only, minus some. In the table there are about 210,000 clones, over 70% of which are singletons. Sequenced: peripheral blood. The V gene is TRBV3-1 (or the pseudogene TRBV3-2), the J gene TRBJ2-2; 12 positions agree with TRBD2. This TCR came from a woman in her 70s with acute or convalescent COVID-19. CDR3 DNA: TGTGCCAGCAGCCAACATCTAGCGGGGGGGCCCGGGGAGCTGTTTTTT. Translated, it gives CASSQHLAGGPGELFF.